These 28 T cell receptor beta chains originate from one sample sequenced in a study of response to subunit inactivated influenza vaccine. In TCRdb, the RT-PCR reads were re-called with MiXCR into one record per CDR3 protein. The table lists about 650,000 distinct CDR3 sequences, 15% to 18% of them singletons. Here the sequenced sample was PBMCs from blood, taken approximately 12 days after vaccination. The source of these receptors is a man aged 50 to 59 who received an inactivated influenza vaccine.

Comment on this clonotype: Since a much larger clone is just one base distant, this may be a read error. This chain links TRBV20-1 with TRBJ2-7; 10 bases are a match to TRBD2. The CDR3 spans 13 residues. Germline V gives CDR1 DFQATT, CDR2 SNEGSKA (reference sequence). CDR3 protein: CSAVAGGSHEQYF. CDR3 nucleotides: TGCAGTGCTGTAGCGGGAGGCTCCCACGAGCAGTACTTC.

Comments on this clonotype: A much larger clone lies a single base off, so this may be a read error. The chain has TRBV11-2 and TRBJ2-5; TRBD2 agrees at 14 bases. This CDR3 has 17 residues. The germline gives CDR1 SGHAT, CDR2 FQNNGV. The CDR3 is CASGLSPGLAGEETQYF. The CDR3, as DNA: TGTGCCAGCGGCTTATCTCCGGGACTAGCGGGAGAAGAGACCCAGTACTTC.

This clonotype was seen repeatedly, ten times or more. The rearrangement joins TRBV29-1 to TRBJ2-5; TRBD1 aligns across 7 bases. The V and J ends lost 3 bases and 4 bases, in that order; junction bases with no gene match: 8. Germline CDR1 SQVTM, CDR2 ANQGSEA. The CDR3 contains 14 residues. Here the CDR3 reads CSVDGTEGSETQYF. CDR3 nucleotides: TGCAGCGTTGACGGGACAGAGGGGTCAGAGACCCAGTACTTC.

The V gene is TRBV29-1, the J gene TRBJ2-7; 7 bases line up with TRBD1. The CDR3 spans 13 residues. V was clipped by 5 bases and J by 6 bases; unmatched bases: 10. CDR1 is SQVTM and CDR2 is ANQGSEA in the germline V gene. The CDR3 reads CSVMDRQKGEQYF. The CDR3 DNA sequence: TGCAGCGTTATGGACAGGCAGAAGGGCGAGCAGTACTTC.

V and J are TRBV7-9 and TRBJ2-5; D not resolved. The CDR3 is made up of 11 amino acids. Trimming stripped 7 bases from V and 4 bases from J, with 7 bases between. From germline, CDR1 is SEHNR and CDR2 FQNEAQ (reference sequence). The CDR3 nucleotides read TGTGCCAGCACAAGGACAGAGACCCAGTACTTC. This sequence encodes CASTRTETQYF.

This clonotype has at least ten counts. V is TRBV5-1 and J is TRBJ2-3; D is uncertain. V dropped 2 bases and J dropped 2 bases, with 12 bases sitting between them. The CDR3 contains 15 residues. CDR1 SGHRS and CDR2 YFSETQ come from the germline V gene. The CDR3 DNA reads as TGCGCCAGCAGCTTTACTGGAAAGAACACAGATACGCAGTATTTT. It codes for CASSFTGKNTDTQYF.

This clonotype showed up just a few times. The CDR3 protein is CASSSTSGGWETQYF. The CDR3 DNA reads as TGTGCCAGCAGTTCGACTAGCGGGGGGTGGGAGACCCAGTACTTC. The chain recombines TRBV6-5 with TRBJ2-5, with 13 bases fitting TRBD2. The germline V gene encodes CDR1 MNHEY and CDR2 SVGAGI. The trim removed 4 bases at V and 5 bases at J, leaving 4 bases unmatched. The CDR3 extends over 15 amino acids.

V is TRBV29-1 and J is TRBJ2-3; D call uncertain. CDR3 length: 11 residues. The germline CDR1 and CDR2 sequences are SQVTM and ANQGSEA. V lost 7 bases and J lost 6, with 11 bases in between. CDR3 protein: CSAPRADTQYF. DNA of the CDR3: TGCAGCGCCCCCCGGGCGGATACGCAGTATTTT.

The CDR3 reads CASKQGRGYQPQHF. CDR3 sequence (DNA): TGTGCCAGCAAACAGGGAAGAGGGTATCAGCCCCAGCATTTT. The V call is TRBV6-1, the J call TRBJ1-5, with D possibly being TRBD1 (6 bases). This CDR3 has 14 residues. In germline, CDR1 is MNHNS, CDR2 SASEGT. Deletions cut 7 bases from V and 5 bases from J, with 15 bases between.

The rearrangement uses TRBV7-2 and TRBJ2-7; 7 bases map to TRBD1. CDR3 length equals 13 residues. Germline lookup yields CDR1 SGHTA and CDR2 FQGNSA. V trimming: 5 bases; J trimming: 6 bases; junction bases outside the gene matches: 7. The CDR3 spells CASSRTNRGEQYF. CDR3 coding DNA: TGTGCCAGCAGCCGCACCAACAGGGGCGAGCAGTACTTC.

The chain combines TRBV21-1 with TRBJ2-1; TRBD1, the table's D call, lacks a check against the DNA. TRBV21-1 is deemed a pseudogene. The CDR3 is 16 amino acids. CDR3 residues: CASSSAPGQGTDEQFF. CDR3 nucleotide sequence: TGTGCCAGCAGTTCTGCTCCGGGACAGGGAACAGATGAGCAGTTCTTC.

A few counts support this clonotype. This rearrangement joins TRBV20-1 to TRBJ1-6, with D possibly matching TRBD1 (5 bases). The ends were cut back, 4 bases at V and 6 bases at J, with 10 bases in the middle. The CDR3 is made up of 13 amino acids. The V gene's germline CDR1 is DFQATT and CDR2 SNEGSKA (reference sequence). The CDR3 region is CSAKVTANSPLHF. Here the CDR3 DNA reads TGCAGTGCTAAAGTGACAGCTAATTCACCCCTCCACTTT.

The chain is built from TRBV9 and TRBJ2-7; 8 bases line up with TRBD2. The length of the CDR3 is 14 residues. Looked up from germline, CDR1 is SGDLS and CDR2 is YYNGEE. The V segment lost 0 bases and the J segment 6 bases; nucleotides outside the gene matches: 5. The CDR3 DNA reads TGTGCCAGCAGCGTAGCATCTAGCGGGCGCGAGCAGTACTTC. This sequence encodes CASSVASSGREQYF.

V and J are TRBV5-1 and TRBJ2-3, with TRBD2 identical over 10 bases. Trimming removed 0 bases from V and 2 bases from J; junction bases left unmatched: 6. From germline, CDR1 is SGHRS and CDR2 YFSETQ. The CDR3 is 17 amino acids. The CDR3 region is CASSLVALAGTTDTQYF. The CDR3 DNA reads as TGCGCCAGCAGCTTGGTGGCACTAGCGGGAACCACAGATACGCAGTATTTT.

The chain combines TRBV10-3 with TRBJ1-2; 10 positions match TRBD1. J lost 5 bases, V lost 0 bases, and 6 bases had no gene match. The CDR3 extends over 16 amino acids. The germline gives CDR1 ENHRY, CDR2 SYGVKD. CDR3 in amino acids: CAISESGQGREYGYTF. DNA for the CDR3: TGTGCCATCAGTGAGTCGGGACAGGGGAGGGAATATGGCTACACCTTC.

This clonotype has only a few counts. The chain uses TRBV24-1 and TRBJ2-1; 9 nucleotides match TRBD2. V trimming: 0 bases; J trimming: 7 bases; junction bases outside the gene matches: 6. In germline, CDR1 is KGHDR, CDR2 SFDVKD. CDR3 length: 16 residues. As DNA, the CDR3 is TGTGCCACCAGTGATTTGAAGCGGGGGGCGGGGAATGAGCAGTTCTTC. The encoded protein is CATSDLKRGAGNEQFF.

There are a few counts of this clonotype. The V and J genes are TRBV14 and TRBJ1-2; TRBD1 is a possible D gene (6 bases). Trimming removed 6 bases from V and 2 bases from J, with 13 bases in between. Germline values: CDR1 SGHDN, CDR2 FVKESK. The CDR3 is made up of 14 amino acids. CDR3 in DNA: TGTGCCAGCAGTTCCCTTGGGGGCAACTATGGCTACACCTTC. Translated: CASSSLGGNYGYTF.

In the case of this clonotype: A junction boundary mismatches the germline segment, possibly from a read error. The chain recombines TRBV5-6 with TRBJ2-3; D not certain. The germline CDR1 and CDR2 sequences are SGHDT and YYEEEE. This CDR3 is built from 12 residues. The CDR3: CASRLGTDTQYF. DNA for the CDR3: TGTGCCAGCAGGTTGGGCACAGATACGCAGTATTTT.

The rearrangement joins TRBV6-5 to TRBJ2-7, with 11 bases identical to TRBD1. The V gene end was trimmed by 2 bases and the J gene end by 1 base; junction bases not matched to a gene: 13. The CDR3 covers 19 residues. CDR1 MNHEY and CDR2 SVGAGI come from the germline V gene. CDR3 bases: TGTGCCAGCAGTTACCCCACCGACGGACAGGGGGCCTATTCCTACGAGCAGTACTTC. Amino acid sequence: CASSYPTDGQGAYSYEQYF.

This clonotype was recorded a few times. The J gene is TRBJ1-6, the V gene TRBV12-3 or TRBV12-4; 8 bases align to TRBD1. The V gene end was trimmed by 5 bases and the J gene end by 10 bases; junction bases not matched to a gene: 10. The CDR3 spans 15 residues. The DNA for the CDR3 is TGTGCCAGCAGTCCGGGGGTGGCAGGGGGCTCACCCCTCCACTTT. Amino acids: CASSPGVAGGSPLHF.

The table lists this clonotype with a few counts. The chain joins TRBV20-1 to TRBJ2-2; 7 bases are shared with TRBD1. Per germline, CDR1 DFQATT and CDR2 SNEGSKA (reference sequence). The V gene end was trimmed by 6 bases and the J gene end by 4 bases; junction bases not matched to a gene: 5. The length of the CDR3 is 13 residues. In DNA, the CDR3 is TGCAGTGCCCCGGGACAGCCCACCGGGGAGCTGTTTTTT. As protein: CSAPGQPTGELFF.

The table lists this clonotype with many counts. The chain combines TRBV12-3 or TRBV12-4 with TRBJ2-5; the D is unclear. Trimming pared 3 bases from V and 1 base from J, leaving 9 bases between. CDR3 size: 14 residues. The CDR3 region has the DNA TGTGCCAGCAGTTTGTGGGTGGGCCAAGAGACCCAGTACTTC. Translation gives CASSLWVGQETQYF.

The chain recombines TRBV20-1 with TRBJ2-2; D remains ambiguous. In germline, CDR1 is DFQATT, CDR2 SNEGSKA (reference sequence). V was shortened by 6 bases and J by 1 base, with 6 bases between the two germline ends. The CDR3 contains 12 residues. The chain's CDR3 is CSATGNTGELFF. CDR3 nucleotide sequence: TGCAGTGCGACCGGGAACACCGGGGAGCTGTTTTTT.

This clonotype was counted at least ten times. The V call is TRBV10-3, the J call TRBJ2-2; possible D gene TRBD1, 6 bases. With 0 bases removed from V and 4 bases from J, the gap between germline ends came to 12 bases. Germline CDR1 reads ENHRY; CDR2 reads SYGVKD. The CDR3 contains 16 residues. In nucleotides, the CDR3 is TGTGCCATCAGTGAGTCTCGCAGGGGTGGCACCGGGGAGCTGTTTTTT. This translates into CAISESRRGGTGELFF.

The chain uses TRBV11-2 and TRBJ2-5; a possible D gene is TRBD2 (5 bases). The CDR3 loop spans 15 amino acids. Trimming removed 6 bases from V and 1 base from J, with 15 bases in between. Per germline, CDR1 SGHAT and CDR2 FQNNGV. The DNA for the CDR3 is TGTGCCAGCAGATCCGTACGGGGATTCCAAGAGACCCAGTACTTC. Protein product: CASRSVRGFQETQYF.

This clonotype came up a few times. The chain links TRBV3-1 to TRBJ1-1, with a weak D call TRBD1 (6 bases). V was shortened by 9 bases and J by 1 base, with 9 bases between the two germline ends. The germline V gene encodes CDR1 LGHDT and CDR2 YNNKEL (reference sequence). CDR3 length: 12 residues. The CDR3 is CASGRGNTEAFF. The CDR3 DNA follows: TGTGCCAGTGGCAGGGGGAACACTGAAGCTTTCTTT.

J is TRBJ1-1 and V is TRBV6-1; D call uncertain. The germline V gene encodes CDR1 MNHNS and CDR2 SASEGT. The ends were cut back, 5 bases at V and 7 bases at J, with 17 bases in the middle. The CDR3 runs 14 residues. This CDR3 reads CASSTFSLSREAFF. In DNA, the CDR3 is TGTGCCAGCAGTACCTTCTCGTTGAGCCGTGAAGCTTTCTTT.

As to this clonotype: Relative to the germline gene, one junction end is altered; a read error may explain this. The genes are TRBV4-1 and TRBJ1-4; D remains unclear. The germline CDR1 and CDR2 sequences are MGHRA and YSYEKL. This CDR3 region has 13 residues. The CDR3 nucleotides read TGCGCCAGCAGCCATGGCCCTAAAGAAAAACTGTTTTTT. Protein sequence: CASSHGPKEKLFF.